A selection of T cell receptor beta chains follows, all from one sample in a study of T cell responses to AZD1222 COVID-19 vaccine. Generated by immunoSEQ multiplex PCR, the TCRdb table keeps only in-frame clones and is missing some. The sample contains 250,000 to 300,000 clones, 94% of which appear only once. The material sequenced was peripheral blood, taken 28 days after the second AZD1222 dose. These receptors all stem from an adult who received the AZD1222 COVID-19 vaccine. The CDR3 runs from the conserved cysteine through the conserved F or W. The order of the fields is V gene, clone size, J gene, D gene, CDR3 DNA, CDR3 protein. A D gene is named only where the DNA matches it firmly. Only some rows state a clone size, as once, few, many or a class for expanded clones.

>TRBV7-3|once|TRBJ2-3|.
TGTGCCAGCAGCTTGCAGAGCACAGATACGCAGTATTTT
CASSLQSTDTQYF
>TRBV7-6|.|TRBJ1-2|TRBD1
TGTGCCAGCAGCTTAGGACAGGGGAGGAGCGGCTACACCTTC
CASSLGQGRSGYTF
>TRBV4-1|.|TRBJ2-1|TRBD1
TGCGCCAGCAGCCAAGTTTCGACAGGGCTATCCTACAATGAGCAGTTCTTC
CASSQVSTGLSYNEQFF
>TRBV3-1/TRBV3-2|.|TRBJ2-5|TRBD2
TGTGCCAGCAGAGGTAGAGCGGGGGAAGAGACCCAGTACTTC
CASRGRAGEETQYF
>TRBV7-9|.|TRBJ2-1|.
TGTGCCAGCAGCCAGAGCCGGGACCTTTTCTCCTACAATGAGCAGTTCTTC
CASSQSRDLFSYNEQFF
>TRBV11-3|.|TRBJ2-4|TRBD1
TGTGCCAGCAGCTCCCCGGACAGGGGGGCCAAAAACATTCAGTACTTC
CASSSPDRGAKNIQYF
>TRBV7-2|.|TRBJ1-5|TRBD1
TGTGCCAGCAGCCACAGACAGGGGGATCAGCCCCAGCATTTT
CASSHRQGDQPQHF
>TRBV2|once|TRBJ2-1|.
TGTGCCAGCAGTGGATCAAATGAGCAGTTCTTC
CASSGSNEQFF
>TRBV7-9|.|TRBJ2-7|TRBD2
TGTGCCAGCACCACAACCTTCCCGCTAGCGGGGGAGCAGTACTTC
CASTTTFPLAGEQYF
>TRBV28|.|TRBJ2-6|.
TGTGCCAGCAGTCAGAATTACAGATCTGGGGCCAACGTCCTGACTTTC
CASSQNYRSGANVLTF
>TRBV7-9|.|TRBJ1-6|TRBD1
TGTGCCAGCAGCTCGACAGGGGAGAACAATTCACCCCTCCACTTT
CASSSTGENNSPLHF
>TRBV6-5|.|TRBJ1-1|TRBD1
TGTGCCAGCAGTACCGGGACAGGGGCCACTGAAGCTTTCTTT
CASSTGTGATEAFF
>TRBV7-8|.|TRBJ2-3|.
TGTGCCAGCAGCCCCACTTGGGCAGATACGCAGTATTTT
CASSPTWADTQYF
>TRBV9|.|TRBJ2-2|TRBD1
TGTGCCAGCAGCGAGGGGACAGGGTTCACCGGGGAGCTGTTTTTT
CASSEGTGFTGELFF
>TRBV5-4|.|TRBJ2-1|TRBD2
TGTGCCAGCAGCCGCCCGGGACTAGCGTACAATGAGCAGTTCTTC
CASSRPGLAYNEQFF
>TRBV4-1|.|TRBJ2-7|.
TGCGCCAGCAGCCAAGTCTCTACGGCGGCCTACGAGCAGTACTTC
CASSQVSTAAYEQYF
>TRBV9|once|TRBJ2-1|.
TGTGCCAGCAGCGTAAGAAATGAGCAGTTCTTC
CASSVRNEQFF
>TRBV28|.|TRBJ2-7|TRBD2
TGTGCCAGCAGTTTCAGCGGGAGGGCAGGCGAGCAGTACTTC
CASSFSGRAGEQYF
>TRBV5-1|few|TRBJ1-4|.
TGCGCCAGCAGCTTCAGGGCAAATGAAAAACTGTTTTTT
CASSFRANEKLFF
>TRBV5-1|.|TRBJ2-7|TRBD2
TGCGCCAGCAGCTCCTTGGGCGGGGGAGTAATCTCCTACGAGCAGTACTTC
CASSSLGGGVISYEQYF
>TRBV5-5|.|TRBJ2-2|TRBD2
TGTGCCAGCAGCCCGGGGGCGGGGACTAGGAACACCGGGGAGCTGTTTTTT
CASSPGAGTRNTGELFF
>TRBV28|.|TRBJ1-4|.
TGTGCCAGCAGCTCCGGCGTTACTAATGAAAAACTGTTTTTT
CASSSGVTNEKLFF
>TRBV11-2|.|TRBJ2-3|TRBD2
TGTGCCAGCAGCCCCCCCCGCGGGACTAGCGGTTTGGTAGATACGCAGTATTTT
CASSPPRGTSGLVDTQYF
>TRBV5-1|.|TRBJ1-3|.
TGCGCCAGCAGCTTGGTTTCGGTTTCTGGAAACACCATATATTTT
CASSLVSVSGNTIYF
>TRBV7-6|.|TRBJ1-1|.
TGTGCCAGCGGAAGGGGGATGAACACTGAAGCTTTCTTT
CASGRGMNTEAFF